This T cell receptor beta chain is drawn from a study of graft-versus-host responses after intestinal transplantation. At the level of the study: Recipients uniformly received anti-thymocyte globulin induction, followed by tacrolimus and steroids for roughly 3 years. Notes on the study in general: Circulating GvH clones peaking coincided with falling HvG clones soon after transplant.

TCRdb's table, derived via immunoSEQ multiplex PCR, lists solely in-frame clones and lacks some. The table shows about 90,000 clones, with about 93% occurring only once. V was clipped by 4 bases and J by 3 bases; unmatched bases: 18. Germline CDR1 MNHNS, CDR2 SASEGT. This CDR3 has 19 residues. Comment on this clone: Its target is unknown.

The receptor was derived from a human donor who was the organ donor for an intestinal transplant. The chain has TRBV6-1 and TRBJ2-5, with 9 nucleotides matching TRBD2. This sample comprised unstimulated CD8+ T cells sorted from spleen or lymph node cells, obtained before transplant. CDR3 DNA sequence: TGTGCCAGCAGTGTCCCCCTGCGGGGGGGCCCCCCCTCGGAAGAGACCCAGTACTTC. As protein: CASSVPLRGGPPSEETQYF.